This T cell receptor beta chain was identified in a study of blood T cell repertoires in COVID-19. Study information: From the United States, Italy and Spain came samples of acute and convalescent COVID-19. PBMCs, B-cell-depleted T cells, or T cells were the source of the cDNA or gDNA that made up the material.

Authors' analysis steps: Reference gene primer amplification gave estimated nucleated cell counts. The table came from immunoSEQ multiplex PCR; TCRdb's copy has only in-frame clones and leaves some out. That table supplies the V and J calls and clone size; D and trimming were determined from the DNA. The table lists over 350,000 clones, more than 80% of them singletons, with over 1.3% in the top ten. The V and J ends lost 6 bases and 4 bases, in that order; junction bases with no gene match: 5. CDR1 and CDR2 (germline): ENHRY, SYGVKD. The CDR3 runs to 14 residues. The sequencing input was peripheral blood. The V call is TRBV10-3, the J call TRBJ2-2; 7 nucleotides match TRBD2. The TCR originated in a woman in her 30s with active or convalescent COVID-19. The CDR3 loop is CAISESGGTGELFF. As DNA, the CDR3 is TGTGCCATCAGCGAATCGGGAGGCACCGGGGAGCTGTTTTTT.